The TCR beta chain described here comes from a study of blood T cell repertoires in COVID-19. The overall study: Italy, Spain and the United States were the sources of the convalescent and acute COVID-19 samples. T cells, B-cell-depleted T cells, or PBMCs supplied cDNA or gDNA.

Repertoires were generated with immunoSEQ multiplex PCR, while TCRdb's copy carries only in-frame clones and drops some. The table has roughly 410,000 clones, about 90% seen once; the top ten hold about 2.5%. Germline CDR1 is SGHRS and CDR2 is YFSETQ. V gave up 4 bases and J gave up 8 bases; unmatched junction bases: 7. This CDR3 is built from 14 residues. Patients at the Seattle site were enrolled during active infection and followed longitudinally. The chain carries TRBV5-1 and TRBJ1-2, with TRBD1 matching over 11 bases. Sequencing input: peripheral blood. This clonotype originated in a woman aged 55 to 70 with COVID-19, enrolled during active disease. CDR3 in amino acids: CASSPGQGAQGYTF. In nucleotides, the CDR3 is TGCGCCAGCAGCCCCGGACAGGGGGCGCAGGGCTACACCTTC.